This T cell receptor beta chain originates from a study of beta chain features in type 1 diabetes. The CDR3 has 14 amino acids. The germline CDR1 and CDR2 sequences are MDHEN and SYDVKM. V was shortened by 6 bases and J by 3 bases, with 14 bases between the two germline ends. Isolated RNA was reverse transcribed in full, so expressed TCRB transcripts were sequenced. Clones were sequenced by immunoSEQ multiplex PCR, and TCRdb holds only the in-frame ones, with some missing. The table shows just over 150,000 clones, with 8.5% to 14% occurring only once. The rearrangement links TRBV28 to TRBJ2-5, with D possibly being TRBD2 (6 bases). This sequence originates from a man in his late teens or twenties in good health. Material for sequencing was central memory CD4+ T cells from blood. This chain's CDR3 is CASRHLGGEETQYF. For the CDR3, the DNA is TGTGCCAGCAGACACCTTGGAGGGGAAGAGACCCAGTACTTC. Supplemented by reference TRBV28 and TRBJ2-5, the full variable domain reads DVKVTQSSRYLVKRTGEKVFLECVQDMDHENMFWYRQDPGLGLRLIYFSYDVKMKEKGDIPEGYSVSREKKERFSLILESASTNQTSMYLCASRHLGGEETQYFGPGTRLLVL.